A selection of T cell receptor beta chains follows, all from one sample in a study of blood T cell repertoires in COVID-19. TCRdb's copy holds only in-frame clones and misses some; the assay was immunoSEQ multiplex PCR. Of 71,000 or so clones in the sample, 85% to 90% were seen once. The source material was peripheral blood. All receptors derive from a man older than 75 in a cohort sampled during active COVID-19. Both conserved end residues are part of each CDR3. Fields, in order: D gene, CDR3 length, clone size, V gene, J gene, CDR3 DNA, CDR3 protein. The D gene is left open where the match is weak. Only part of the rows carry a size: once, few, many, or a class if the clone is expanded.

.,15,.,TRBV24-1,TRBJ1-4,TGTGCCACCAGTGATTCAGGGGAGGGAGGTGAAAAACTGTTTTTT,CATSDSGEGGEKLFF
TRBD1,14,.,TRBV7-9,TRBJ1-1,TGTGCCAGCAGCCGATGGACAGGGGACACTGAAGCTTTCTTT,CASSRWTGDTEAFF
.,14,.,TRBV9,TRBJ1-5,TGTGCCAGCAGCGTGGAGGGGACCGGTCAGCCCCAGCATTTT,CASSVEGTGQPQHF
.,16,.,TRBV27,TRBJ2-1,TGTGCCAGCAGCCTTTCCAGCGTGAGGGTAAACAATGAGCAGTTCTTC,CASSLSSVRVNNEQFF
TRBD1,14,.,TRBV18,TRBJ2-7,TGTGCCAGCTCACCAGGGACAGGGGAGGAAGAGCAGTACTTC,CASSPGTGEEEQYF
.,12,.,TRBV29-1,TRBJ1-2,TGCAGCGTTGGTGGAGGGCCGCCAAGCTACACCTTC,CSVGGGPPSYTF
TRBD2,16,.,TRBV4-1,TRBJ2-1,TGCGCCAGCAGCCAAGTTCAAGCGGGGGGCTCAAGTGAGCAGTTCTTC,CASSQVQAGGSSEQFF
.,14,.,TRBV9,TRBJ2-3,TGTGCCAGCAGCGTTGATCAGCGCCCCGATACGCAGTATTTT,CASSVDQRPDTQYF
.,14,.,TRBV4-1,TRBJ1-2,TGCGCCAGCAGCCAAGAACAGGGTGGCTATGGCTACACCTTC,CASSQEQGGYGYTF
TRBD2,14,.,TRBV5-5,TRBJ2-1,TGTGCCAGCAGCAGCGGGGGGGTGTACAATGAGCAGTTCTTC,CASSSGGVYNEQFF
.,15,.,TRBV7-2,TRBJ1-1,TGTGCCAGCAGCTTAGCACAGGGACGATACACTGAAGCTTTCTTT,CASSLAQGRYTEAFF
TRBD2,16,.,TRBV6-1,TRBJ2-3,TGTGCCAGCAGTGAATATGGCGGGGGGGCCGGAGATACGCAGTATTTT,CASSEYGGGAGDTQYF
.,14,.,TRBV11-2,TRBJ1-2,TGTGCCAGCAGTTTTTCCACAGGGACGGATGGCTACACCTTC,CASSFSTGTDGYTF
TRBD1,15,few,TRBV2,TRBJ1-4,TGTGCCAGCAGGACTACAGGGGCTTCTAATGAAAAACTGTTTTTT,CASRTTGASNEKLFF
.,13,.,TRBV5-6,TRBJ2-7,TGTGCCAGCAGCTTTGGGAGGACCTACGAGCAGTACTTC,CASSFGRTYEQYF
TRBD1,14,.,TRBV11-2,TRBJ1-4,TGTGCCAGCAGCCTCCGGGACAGGGGGGAAAAACTGTTTTTT,CASSLRDRGEKLFF
TRBD1,17,.,TRBV18,TRBJ2-2,TGTGCCAGCTCACCCAGACAGGGAATATCGAACACCGGGGAGCTGTTTTTT,CASSPRQGISNTGELFF
.,16,once,TRBV5-1,TRBJ2-2,TGCGCCAGCAGCCCACAGGGCGACGCGAACACCGGGGAGCTGTTTTTT,CASSPQGDANTGELFF
TRBD2,15,.,TRBV2,TRBJ2-3,TGTGCCAGCAGTGGACTAGCGGGGGAAACAGATACGCAGTATTTT,CASSGLAGETDTQYF
.,14,.,TRBV19,TRBJ2-5,TGTGCCAGTAGTATAGGAACCCAGGGGGAGACCCAGTACTTC,CASSIGTQGETQYF
TRBD1,14,.,TRBV5-1,TRBJ1-2,TGCGCCAGCAGCGAGGACAGGGCTAACTATGGCTACACCTTC,CASSEDRANYGYTF
TRBD1,12,.,TRBV29-1,TRBJ2-7,TGCAGCGTACAGGGGGCGGCCTACGAGCAGTACTTC,CSVQGAAYEQYF
.,14,.,TRBV7-9,TRBJ2-2,TGTGCCAGCAGCTCGGACTTACTCACCGGGGAGCTGTTTTTT,CASSSDLLTGELFF
TRBD1,15,.,TRBV25-1,TRBJ1-1,TGTGCCACCATACCCTCGGACAGGGGGAACACTGAAGCTTTCTTT,CATIPSDRGNTEAFF
TRBD2,16,.,TRBV7-2,TRBJ2-3,TGTGCCAGCAGCTTAGTGAGCGGGGGGGCGAGAGATACGCAGTATTTT,CASSLVSGGARDTQYF
TRBD1,16,.,TRBV18,TRBJ1-6,TGTGCCAGCTCACTAGACACAGGGGGACGGGATTCACCCCTCCACTTT,CASSLDTGGRDSPLHF
TRBD1,15,.,TRBV6-5,TRBJ2-5,TGTGCCAGCAGCCCGAGAAACAGGGGGCAGGAGACCCAGTACTTC,CASSPRNRGQETQYF
.,13,.,TRBV12-3/TRBV12-4,TRBJ1-3,TGTGCCAGCAGTTTACGGTCGCGAGAGACCATATATTTT,CASSLRSRETIYF
.,14,.,TRBV6-1,TRBJ2-1,TGTGCCAGCAGTGACAGCGGGACAAACAATGAGCAGTTCTTC,CASSDSGTNNEQFF
TRBD1,14,once,TRBV10-3,TRBJ1-2,TGTGCCATCAGGGGGGACAGTTCTAACTATGGCTACACCTTC,CAIRGDSSNYGYTF
.,15,once,TRBV2,TRBJ1-5,TGTGCCAGCATTGAGGGGAGGGGCGCAGACCAGCCCCAGCATTTT,CASIEGRGADQPQHF
.,14,.,TRBV19,TRBJ2-7,TGTGCCAGTAGTATAGGCAGGGCGGACTACGAGCAGTACTTC,CASSIGRADYEQYF
TRBD1,15,once,TRBV2,TRBJ2-3,TGTGCCAGCAGTGCGAGGGGGACAGGTCTCCTGGCGCAGTATTTT,CASSARGTGLLAQYF
TRBD1,15,few,TRBV11-1,TRBJ2-7,TGTGCCAGCAGGCCGACAGGGGGCGTTTCCTACGAGCAGTACTTC,CASRPTGGVSYEQYF
.,14,.,TRBV12-5,TRBJ1-3,TGTGCTAGTGGGGCGACAGGAGGTGGAAACACCATATATTTT,CASGATGGGNTIYF
.,13,.,TRBV12-3/TRBV12-4,TRBJ1-1,TGTGCCAGCCCCCAGGGACTTGACACTGAAGCTTTCTTT,CASPQGLDTEAFF
TRBD2,16,.,TRBV4-1,TRBJ2-3,TGCGCCAGCAGCCAACGTAGCGGGACCGGCACAGATACGCAGTATTTT,CASSQRSGTGTDTQYF
.,14,.,TRBV24-1,TRBJ1-5,TGTGCCACCAGTGATCGTCGGGGCAATCAGCCCCAGCATTTT,CATSDRRGNQPQHF
TRBD2,15,.,TRBV7-9,TRBJ2-3,TGTGCCAGCAGCACTAGCGGGGGGGGAGCAGATACGCAGTATTTT,CASSTSGGGADTQYF
TRBD2,15,.,TRBV5-1,TRBJ2-3,TGCGCCAGCAGCTACGGACTAGCGGGGGCAGATACGCAGTATTTT,CASSYGLAGADTQYF
TRBD1,16,.,TRBV27,TRBJ2-3,TGTGCCAGCAGTACGGGGACAGGGTGGCCTAGAGATACGCAGTATTTT,CASSTGTGWPRDTQYF
TRBD2,15,.,TRBV10-3,TRBJ2-7,TGTGCCATCAGTTCACTAGCGGGGGGGCCATACGAGCAGTACTTC,CAISSLAGGPYEQYF
TRBD2,13,.,TRBV11-3,TRBJ2-1,TGTGCCAGTAGCGGGGGGTTCTACAATGAGCAGTTCTTC,CASSGGFYNEQFF
TRBD1,15,few,TRBV28,TRBJ2-2,TGTGCCAGCAGCCAGGACAGGGTAGCCACCGGGGAGCTGTTTTTT,CASSQDRVATGELFF
TRBD1,13,.,TRBV14,TRBJ2-5,TGTGCCAGCAGCCCCGGGACAGAAGAGACCCAGTACTTC,CASSPGTEETQYF
.,13,.,TRBV5-5,TRBJ1-1,TGTGCCAGCAGCTTTGGACAAAACACTGAAGCTTTCTTT,CASSFGQNTEAFF
TRBD2,13,.,TRBV4-1,TRBJ2-1,TGCGCCAGCAGCCAAGAAGGGAGGGCTGAGCAGTTCTTC,CASSQEGRAEQFF